These 4 T cell receptor beta chains share one sample of origin, sequenced in a study of T cells in Graves' hyperthyroidism and ophthalmopathy. Template material for amplifying TCR beta CDR3 regions consisted of RNA transcripts. First-round RT-PCR of the TCR CDR3 relied on the HTBI primer set. TCRdb passed the multiplex PCR reads through MiXCR, listing each CDR3 protein once. The sample consists of approximately 590,000 distinct CDR3 sequences, around 42% of them appearing once. What was sequenced was peripheral blood or thyroid tissue (not recorded which). The source is a woman aged 18-29 years with Graves' hyperthyroidism.

This chain joins TRBV7-9 and TRBJ2-5; TRBD1 matches at 8 bases. Per germline, CDR1 SEHNR and CDR2 FQNEAQ (reference sequence). Trimming took 1 base from V and 5 from J; bases not matched to a gene: 12. This CDR3 has 17 amino acids. CDR3 region: CASSLVSQGAVMETQYF. The CDR3 coding sequence is TGTGCCAGCAGCTTAGTCTCTCAGGGGGCGGTCATGGAGACCCAGTACTTC.

This clonotype is a singleton in its sample. This sequence joins TRBV24-1 and TRBJ2-7, with TRBD1 as a possible D gene (6 bases). The CDR3 is 13 amino acids. Germline V gene data show CDR1 as KGHDR and CDR2 as SFDVKD. The CDR3, as DNA: TGTGCTAGGGGGAGAAACGCCACCTACGAGCAGTACTTC. It specifies CARGRNATYEQYF.

This clonotype was counted only a few times. The V and J genes are TRBV12-3 or TRBV12-4 and TRBJ1-1; perhaps TRBD1 as D (5 bases). Trimming pared 3 bases from V and 11 bases from J, leaving 13 bases between. There are 12 residues in the CDR3. The CDR3 loop is CASSFRGTDAFF. DNA for the CDR3: TGTGCCAGCAGTTTTAGGGGCACAGACGCTTTCTTT.

The CDR3 region has the DNA TGTGCCATCAGTGAATGGGGGGGCGCGGGGAATCAGCCCCAGCATTTT. Its protein is CAISEWGGAGNQPQHF. The J gene is TRBJ1-5, the V gene TRBV10-3; tentatively, D is TRBD1 (6 bases). V was pared by 3 bases and J by 4 bases, with 16 bases between. In germline, CDR1 is ENHRY, CDR2 SYGVKD. The CDR3 totals 16 residues.